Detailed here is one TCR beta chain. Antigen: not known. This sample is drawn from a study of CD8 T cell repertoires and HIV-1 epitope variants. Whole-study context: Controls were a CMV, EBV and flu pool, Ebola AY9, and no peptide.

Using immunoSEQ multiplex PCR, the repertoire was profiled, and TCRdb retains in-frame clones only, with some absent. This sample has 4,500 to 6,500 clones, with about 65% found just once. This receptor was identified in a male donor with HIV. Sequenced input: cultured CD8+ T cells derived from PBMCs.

The CDR3 spells CASSLNRGTNEQFF. The CDR3 nucleotides are TGCGCCAGCAGCTTGAACCGGGGTACCAATGAGCAGTTCTTC. The chain has TRBV5-1 and TRBJ2-1; TRBD2 might be the D (5 bases). The CDR3 runs to 14 residues. Germline V CDR1 and CDR2: SGHRS, YFSETQ. The V end was cut by 1 base, the J end by 6 bases, with 11 bases between.